This entry lists 8 T cell receptor beta chains sequenced from one sample in a study of CD8+ T cells in alopecia areata. As the sequencing template, cDNA was produced by extracting RNA and reverse transcribing it. Here immunoSEQ multiplex PCR was the method, and the copy in TCRdb shows in-frame clones only, minus some. Of 160,000 or so clones in the sample, 67% were seen once. The sample consisted of CD8+ T cells sorted from blood, taken at week 0. All receptors derive from a human donor with alopecia areata.

In nucleotides, the CDR3 is TGTGCCTGGAGTTTAACTGGGGATATGATGTTCTTC. It yields the protein CAWSLTGDMMFF. The rearrangement joins TRBV30 to TRBJ2-1; D not certain. V lost 2 bases and J 15 bases, leaving 17 bases between the germline ends. CDR1 is GTSNPN, CDR2 SVGIG, per germline (reference sequence). The CDR3 is 12 residues long.

The gene calls are TRBV5-1 and TRBJ2-5, with unresolved D. CDR1 and CDR2 from the germline V gene are SGHRS and YFSETQ. The CDR3 spans 14 residues. The ends were cut back, 1 base at V and 2 bases at J, with 9 bases in the middle. The CDR3 protein is CASSLTSAQETQYF. DNA of the CDR3: TGCGCCAGCAGCTTGACCAGCGCACAAGAGACCCAGTACTTC.

The V gene is TRBV29-1, the J gene TRBJ1-1, with 8 bases fitting TRBD1. Looked up from germline, CDR1 is SQVTM and CDR2 is ANQGSEA. This CDR3 contains 14 residues. The junction had 6 bases not matched to a gene; V was cut back by 3 bases and J by 3 bases. CDR3 coding DNA: TGCAGCGTTGACAGGGGGCAGTGGGACACTGAAGCTTTCTTT. This translates into CSVDRGQWDTEAFF.

Only a few counts were recorded for this clone. The V gene is TRBV7-9, the J gene TRBJ2-7, with D unclear. V was shortened by 8 bases and J by 3 bases, with 14 bases between the two germline ends. This CDR3 spans 13 amino acids. Germline values: CDR1 SEHNR, CDR2 FQNEAQ (reference sequence). The CDR3 bases are TGTGCCAGCCGTACAGAAACCAGCTACGAGCAGTACTTC. It encodes CASRTETSYEQYF.

The V and J genes are TRBV7-9 and TRBJ1-2, with no clear D. CDR1 is SEHNR and CDR2 is FQNEAQ in the germline V gene (reference sequence). V dropped 7 bases and J dropped 8 bases, with 17 bases sitting between them. The CDR3 sequence is 13 residues long. The CDR3 loop reads CASNPKVGRGYTF. The CDR3 DNA sequence: TGTGCCAGCAACCCTAAAGTGGGGAGAGGCTACACCTTC.

A few counts support this clone. The gene calls are TRBV14 and TRBJ1-1; D remains ambiguous. Between the trimmed V and J ends, which lost 4 bases and 3 bases, there was a span of 12 bases. The V gene's germline CDR1 is SGHDN and CDR2 FVKESK. CDR3 length: 14 amino acids. The CDR3, as DNA: TGTGCCAGCAGCCCCCCCCCGTGGGACACTGAAGCTTTCTTT. Protein sequence: CASSPPPWDTEAFF.

In DNA form, the CDR3 reads TGTGCCTGGAGTACCGGGACTAGCGGGGGGAACTACAATGAGCAGTTCTTC. It is translated as CAWSTGTSGGNYNEQFF. This sequence joins TRBV30 and TRBJ2-1; 15 bases map to TRBD2. Looked up from germline, CDR1 is GTSNPN and CDR2 is SVGIG (reference sequence). V lost 2 bases, J lost 3 bases, and 5 bases stayed unmatched. The CDR3 length is 17 residues.

The chain links TRBV5-6 to TRBJ2-3, with 9 positions matching TRBD1. CDR1 is SGHDT and CDR2 is YYEEEE in the germline V gene. V gave up 2 bases and J gave up 3 bases; unmatched junction bases: 4. CDR3 length: 15 amino acids. In DNA, the CDR3 is TGTGCCAGCAGCTTCGGGACAGGGTTGACAGATACGCAGTATTTT. Translation: CASSFGTGLTDTQYF.